The source of this T cell receptor beta chain is a study of CD8+CD57+ T cells in acquired aplastic anemia. Background on the study: Mean yield of DNA from sorted CD4+ and CD8+ cells was roughly 3.2 ug. Study results and caveats: A set of twenty-nine CD8+ CDR3 sequences was shared between patients and controls, and these sequences appeared highly expressed in patients.

Flow cytometry had shown expanded CD8+CD57+ cells in the patients chosen for sequencing. By the time of blood sampling, patients had still received no therapy. On this clonotype: Its specificity is unknown.

The study profiled TCR beta VDJ and CDR3 using genomic DNA as template. Using its own MiXCR run on the reads, TCRdb lists one record per CDR3 protein. The data show around 430,000 distinct CDR3 sequences, more than 25% seen once. CDR3 length equals 14 residues. Between the trimmed V and J ends, which lost 8 bases and 4 bases, there was a span of 17 bases. This chain connects TRBV12-3 or TRBV12-4 to TRBJ1-1; D unresolved. The TCR comes from a human donor with aplastic anemia. Material for sequencing was sorted CD4+, CD8+, or CD8+CD57+ T cells (not recorded which) from PBMCs. CDR3 coding DNA: TGTGCCAGCGGAATGAGAGCCCTGGGCACTGAAGCTTTCTTT. Translated, it gives CASGMRALGTEAFF.